What follows are 32 T cell receptor beta chains derived from one specimen sequenced in a study of blood T cell repertoires in COVID-19. The data were produced by immunoSEQ multiplex PCR, yet TCRdb's version contains in-frame clones alone and is incomplete. The sample lists roughly 190,000 clones; approximately 80% were seen once. The sequenced sample was PBMCs or T cells enriched from blood (not recorded which). Receptors were obtained from a man aged 40-50 years who had recovered from COVID-19.

The CDR3 here is CASRSTGSTDTQYF. The CDR3 DNA follows: TGTGCCAGCCGCTCGACAGGGTCCACAGATACGCAGTATTTT. This chain uses TRBV28 with TRBJ2-3, with 7 positions matching TRBD1. V was pared by 8 bases and J by 2 bases, with 7 bases of the junction left unmatched. Germline lookup yields CDR1 MDHEN and CDR2 SYDVKM. The CDR3 extends over 14 amino acids. The variable domain in full, with the rest retrieved from reference TRBV28 and TRBJ2-3, is DVKVTQSSRYLVKRTGEKVFLECVQDMDHENMFWYRQDPGLGLRLIYFSYDVKMKEKGDIPEGYSVSREKKERFSLILESASTNQTSMYLCASRSTGSTDTQYFGPGTRLTVL.

This clone has only one observation. This sequence joins TRBV19 and TRBJ2-4; 7 bases match TRBD1. Germline V gene sequence: CDR1 LNHDA, CDR2 SQIVND (reference sequence). The CDR3 contains 19 residues. The V gene end was trimmed by 6 bases and the J gene end by 0 bases; junction bases not matched to a gene: 17. The chain's CDR3 is CASRMTGRYSALAKNIQYF. For the CDR3, the DNA is TGTGCCAGTAGGATGACAGGGCGTTACTCAGCCCTAGCCAAAAACATTCAGTACTTC.

The V gene is TRBV3-1 (or the pseudogene TRBV3-2), the J gene TRBJ1-2; TRBD1 is a possible D gene (6 bases). The CDR3 is 15 amino acids. Germline V CDR1 and CDR2: LGHDT, YNNKEL (reference sequence). The ends were cut back, 4 bases at V and 4 bases at J, with 16 bases in the middle. The CDR3 reads CASSLGTQLPYGYTF. Here the CDR3 DNA reads TGTGCCAGCAGCCTCGGGACACAGCTTCCCTATGGCTACACCTTC.

The chain joins TRBV6-2 or TRBV6-3 to TRBJ2-7; possibly TRBD2 for D (6 bases). V lost 6 bases and J lost 3, with 18 bases in between. From germline, CDR1 is MNHEY and CDR2 SVGEGT. This CDR3 has 15 residues. The CDR3 sequence: CASSLTGTHNYEQYF. CDR3 sequence (DNA): TGTGCCAGCAGCTTAACCGGGACTCACAACTACGAGCAGTACTTC.

This clone has a handful of counts. J is TRBJ1-2 and V is TRBV6-1; maybe TRBD1 (6 bases). Trimming took off 0 bases at V and 0 bases at J, with 14 bases between the two ends. The CDR3 consists of 17 residues. CDR1 and CDR2 from the germline V gene are MNHNS and SASEGT. DNA of the CDR3: TGTGCCAGCAGTGAAGCCCCGACAGGCCTAGCTAACTATGGCTACACCTTC. Translating gives CASSEAPTGLANYGYTF.

The chain employs TRBV4-3 and TRBJ2-3; 12 bases are a match to TRBD2. There are 17 residues in the CDR3. Losses at the gene ends were 0 bases for V and 4 bases for J; bases not matched to a gene: 5. The germline CDR1 and CDR2 sequences are LGHNA and YSLEER. The CDR3: CASSQETSGRGSDTQYF. The CDR3 DNA sequence: TGCGCCAGCAGCCAAGAGACTAGCGGGAGAGGGTCAGATACGCAGTATTTT.

The rearrangement uses TRBV4-3 and TRBJ2-3; 11 bases are a match to TRBD1. The CDR3 runs 16 residues. Trimming cost V 4 bases and J 4 bases; bases outside gene matches: 7. Germline CDR1 LGHNA, CDR2 YSLEER. DNA of the CDR3: TGCGCCAGCAGCCTAGGGACAGGGGGTGTTTCAGATACGCAGTATTTT. Amino acid sequence: CASSLGTGGVSDTQYF.

DNA of the CDR3: TGTGCCAGCAGCCTAAACAGGGGCGGCTACACCTTC. Protein: CASSLNRGGYTF. The chain uses TRBV14 and TRBJ1-2; 7 bases are a match to TRBD1. From germline, CDR1 is SGHDN and CDR2 FVKESK. This CDR3 has 12 residues. Trimming took 4 bases from V and 8 from J; bases not matched to a gene: 4.

The chain uses TRBV14 and TRBJ1-6; D gene unclear. The CDR3 spans 14 residues. CDR1 is SGHDN, CDR2 FVKESK, per germline. The V end was cut by 4 bases, the J end by 7 bases, with 11 bases between. The CDR3 DNA is TGTGCCAGCAGCCCCCGACGGGTAAATTCACCCCTCCACTTT. Protein sequence: CASSPRRVNSPLHF.

The chain employs TRBV27 and TRBJ2-7; 7 bases match TRBD2. The CDR3 consists of 13 residues. The J segment lost 5 bases and the V segment lost 6 bases, leaving 7 bases of the junction unmatched. CDR1 MNHEY and CDR2 SMNVEV come from the germline V gene (reference sequence). The DNA for the CDR3 is TGTGCCAGCAGCCGAACCCGGGGGGACGAGCAGTACTTC. This sequence encodes CASSRTRGDEQYF.

V is TRBV5-1 and J is TRBJ1-2; 10 bases are shared with TRBD1. The CDR3 runs to 17 residues. The germline V gene encodes CDR1 SGHRS and CDR2 YFSETQ. V dropped 2 bases and J dropped 6; count of bases not matched to a gene: 13. The CDR3 sequence is CASSFRQGAIGRNGYTF. The CDR3 bases are TGCGCCAGCAGCTTTCGACAGGGGGCAATAGGTCGTAATGGCTACACCTTC.

The chain couples TRBV19 to TRBJ1-3, with TRBD1 as a possible D gene (5 bases). V was pared by 3 bases and J by 2 bases, with 17 bases between. The V gene's germline CDR1 is LNHDA and CDR2 SQIVND (reference sequence). The CDR3 loop spans 17 amino acids. CDR3 amino acids: CASSILLAEGTGNTIYF. The CDR3 coding sequence is TGTGCCAGTAGTATTCTGTTGGCGGAGGGGACTGGAAACACCATATATTTT.

The CDR3 spells CASRDVGYEQYF. In nucleotides, the CDR3 is TGTGCCAGCAGAGATGTCGGTTACGAGCAGTACTTC. V and J are TRBV7-6 and TRBJ2-7; D gene uncertain. This CDR3 region has 12 residues. The V end lost 6 bases, the J end lost 4 bases, and 10 bases lay between the germline ends. Germline V gives CDR1 SGHVS, CDR2 FNYEAQ.

This chain joins TRBV4-2 and TRBJ2-7; 8 nucleotides align to TRBD2. From germline, CDR1 is LGHNA and CDR2 YNFKEQ. V lost 0 bases and J lost 2; bases outside the gene matches: 9. The CDR3 totals 17 residues. The CDR3 here is CASSQELAEAVTYEQYF. The CDR3 DNA reads TGTGCCAGCAGCCAAGAACTAGCGGAGGCCGTAACCTACGAGCAGTACTTC.

The J gene is TRBJ2-7, the V gene TRBV6-2 or TRBV6-3, with a possible D match to TRBD1 (6 bases). Germline V CDR1 and CDR2: MNHEY, SVGEGT. CDR3 size: 16 residues. Trimming took off 4 bases at V and 7 bases at J, with 23 bases between the two ends. The CDR3 sequence is CASSSPGTTKLWEQYV. The CDR3, as DNA: TGTGCCAGCAGTTCTCCGGGGACAACTAAACTCTGGGAGCAGTACGTC.

This clone was seen a few times. This sequence joins TRBV2 and TRBJ1-5, with D tentatively TRBD1 (6 bases). Germline V gene sequence: CDR1 SNHLY, CDR2 FYNNEI. With 7 bases removed from V and 0 bases from J, the gap between germline ends came to 13 bases. There are 15 residues in the CDR3. This CDR3 reads CASNLDSHSNQPQHF. As DNA, the CDR3 is TGTGCCAGCAACTTGGACAGCCATAGCAATCAGCCCCAGCATTTT.

For this clone: The same CDR3 is also encoded by other DNA sequences in this sample. The chain carries TRBV18 and TRBJ1-5, with D maybe TRBD1 (6 bases). Trimming shortened V by 3 bases and J by 0 bases, and 9 bases separated the two germline ends. The CDR3 contains 15 residues. Per the germline V gene, CDR1 is KGHSH and CDR2 is LQKENI. CDR3 in DNA: TGTGCCAGCTCACCGACAGGTTCTAGCAATCAGCCCCAGCATTTT. Its translation is CASSPTGSSNQPQHF. Looking up the rest from reference TRBV18 and TRBJ1-5 gives the full variable domain: NAGVMQNPRHLVRRRGQEARLRCSPMKGHSHVYWYRQLPEEGLKFMVYLQKENIIDESGMPKERFSAEFPKEGPSILRIQQVVRGDSAAYFCASSPTGSSNQPQHFGDGTRLSIL.

The chain joins TRBV5-1 to TRBJ2-7, with 10 positions matching TRBD1. The length of the CDR3 is 15 residues. Germline V lookup: CDR1 SGHRS, CDR2 YFSETQ. The J segment lost 5 bases and the V segment lost 4 bases, leaving 9 bases of the junction unmatched. CDR3 residues: CASSAPTGGLNEQYF. The CDR3 DNA follows: TGCGCCAGCAGCGCGCCGACAGGGGGCCTAAACGAGCAGTACTTC.

This sequence joins TRBV7-8 and TRBJ1-4; unclear D gene. The CDR3 totals 16 residues. V gave up 3 bases and J gave up 7 bases, with 18 bases separating them. Germline loops: CDR1 SGHVS, CDR2 FQNEAQ. The chain's CDR3 is CASSFVPWSGAEKLFF. The CDR3 region has the DNA TGTGCCAGCAGCTTTGTTCCCTGGTCGGGAGCTGAAAAACTGTTTTTT.

The chain couples TRBV7-7 to TRBJ2-1; TRBD2 aligns across 10 bases. The germline gives CDR1 SSHAT, CDR2 FNYEAQ (reference sequence). The CDR3 has 15 residues. Trimming took 4 bases from V and 5 from J; bases not matched to a gene: 5. CDR3 amino acids: CASSSGLADNNEQFF. CDR3 DNA: TGTGCCAGCAGCTCAGGACTAGCGGATAACAATGAGCAGTTCTTC.

CDR3 residues: CASSLSHLGDYGYTF. For the CDR3, the DNA is TGTGCCAGCAGCTTATCCCACTTAGGGGACTATGGCTACACCTTC. The chain employs TRBV7-2 and TRBJ1-2; a weak D match, TRBD1 (5 bases). CDR3 length: 15 amino acids. Germline CDR1 is SGHTA and CDR2 is FQGNSA. V lost 2 bases, J lost 3 bases, and 13 bases lay in between. The entire variable domain, with the rest obtained from reference TRBV7-2 and TRBJ1-2, is as follows: GAGVSQSPSNKVTEKGKDVELRCDPISGHTALYWYRQSLGQGLEFLIYFQGNSAPDKSGLPSDRFSAERTGGSVSTLTIQRTQQEDSAVYLCASSLSHLGDYGYTFGSGTRLTVV.

The chain couples TRBV7-6 to TRBJ1-4, with D unresolved. Germline V lookup: CDR1 SGHVS, CDR2 FNYEAQ. The V end was cut by 6 bases, the J end by 0 bases, with 5 bases between. The CDR3 is 13 residues long. The CDR3 reads CASSRATNEKLFF. The CDR3 nucleotides are TGTGCCAGCAGTCGAGCAACTAATGAAAAACTGTTTTTT.

The rearrangement uses TRBV2 and TRBJ2-2, with 7 bases matching TRBD2. Germline V lookup: CDR1 SNHLY, CDR2 FYNNEI. Trimming took 9 bases from V and 6 from J; bases not matched to a gene: 10. The CDR3 has 14 amino acids. The CDR3 spells CASKREAMAGELFF. The DNA for the CDR3 is TGTGCCAGTAAGCGGGAAGCGATGGCCGGGGAGCTGTTTTTT.

This chain uses TRBV29-1 with TRBJ1-2, with D possibly being TRBD1 (5 bases). Deletions cut 6 bases from V and 4 bases from J, with 9 bases between. The CDR3 contains 11 residues. Per the germline V gene, CDR1 is SQVTM and CDR2 is ANQGSEA. Here the CDR3 DNA reads TGCAGCGTCGGAGACAGCTATGGCTACACCTTC. It codes for CSVGDSYGYTF.

The chain employs TRBV7-2 and TRBJ2-5; TRBD2 aligns across 7 bases. Germline assignment: CDR1 SGHTA and CDR2 FQGNSA. This CDR3 is built from 13 residues. The ends lost 5 bases at V and 5 bases at J; junction bases unmatched: 5. CDR3 in DNA: TGTGCCAGCAGCCCCACTAGCGTTGAGACCCAGTACTTC. As protein: CASSPTSVETQYF. The full variable domain, in which reference TRBV7-2 and TRBJ2-5 provide the parts outside the CDR3, is GAGVSQSPSNKVTEKGKDVELRCDPISGHTALYWYRQSLGQGLEFLIYFQGNSAPDKSGLPSDRFSAERTGGSVSTLTIQRTQQEDSAVYLCASSPTSVETQYFGPGTRLLVL.

A single count supports this clone. The CDR3 is CASSLAPWGSFAQPQHF. The CDR3 nucleotides read TGTGCCAGCAGTTTAGCGCCTTGGGGCTCGTTCGCTCAGCCCCAGCATTTT. The chain links TRBV28 to TRBJ1-5; possibly TRBD1 for D (5 bases). V gave up 2 bases and J gave up 6 bases, with 20 bases separating them. This CDR3 is built from 17 residues. Germline V CDR1 and CDR2: MDHEN, SYDVKM.

This chain joins TRBV7-9 and TRBJ2-7; D call uncertain. The germline V gene encodes CDR1 SEHNR and CDR2 FQNEAQ (reference sequence). The CDR3 extends over 11 amino acids. V was clipped by 5 bases and J by 1 base, with 3 bases between them. The CDR3 DNA follows: TGTGCCAGCAGCGAGTCCTACGAGCAGTACTTC. Amino acids: CASSESYEQYF.

The table lists this clone with a few counts. This chain links TRBV6-5 with TRBJ1-3; D possibly corresponds to TRBD1 (6 bases). The CDR3 sequence is 15 residues long. Per germline, CDR1 MNHEY and CDR2 SVGAGI. The V end was cut by 5 bases, the J end by 0 bases, with 11 bases between. DNA for the CDR3: TGTGCCAGCAGTAACAGGGTAGCCTCTGGAAACACCATATATTTT. Its translation: CASSNRVASGNTIYF.

The rearrangement links TRBV4-2 to TRBJ2-3; 9 positions agree with TRBD2. The CDR3 runs to 14 residues. From germline, CDR1 is LGHNA and CDR2 YNFKEQ. The V segment lost 3 bases and the J segment 6 bases; nucleotides outside the gene matches: 4. The CDR3 loop reads CASSQESGGDTQYF. In DNA, the CDR3 is TGTGCCAGCAGCCAGGAAAGCGGGGGGGATACGCAGTATTTT.

This clone was seen more than once but under ten times. V gene TRBV5-8 combines with J gene TRBJ1-5, with 10 positions matching TRBD1. Trimming at V came to 4 bases and at J to 7 bases, leaving 8 bases not matched to a gene. CDR3 length: 15 residues. The germline V gene has CDR1 SGHTS and CDR2 YDEGEE. CDR3 nucleotide sequence: TGTGCCAGCAGCCAAGGGACAGGGGATAGGCAGCCCCAGCATTTT. It encodes CASSQGTGDRQPQHF.

This rearrangement joins TRBV5-8 to TRBJ2-3; 10 nucleotides align to TRBD2. J lost 3 bases, V lost 4 bases, and 5 bases had no gene match. The germline V gene encodes CDR1 SGHTS and CDR2 YDEGEE. The CDR3 spans 15 residues. CDR3 in amino acids: CASSGAGGGTDTQYF. CDR3 nucleotide sequence: TGTGCCAGCAGCGGAGCGGGAGGGGGAACAGATACGCAGTATTTT.

The CDR3, as DNA: TGTGCCAGCAGCTTAAAGGGACTAGCGGGCCTCACAGATACGCAGTATTTT. It is translated as CASSLKGLAGLTDTQYF. This sequence joins TRBV7-3 and TRBJ2-3; TRBD2 matches at 12 bases. Looked up from germline, CDR1 is SGHTA and CDR2 is FQGTGA. V lost 1 base, J lost 2 bases, and 4 bases stayed unmatched. The CDR3 runs to 17 residues.